This is a list of T cell receptor beta chains from one sample in a study of OX40 agonist ivuxolimab in advanced cancers. Libraries were prepared by immunoSEQ multiplex PCR; TCRdb keeps only in-frame clonotypes and omits some of them. The sample has about 71,000 clones; roughly 86% are singletons. The sample in question was CD4+ or CD8+ T cells sorted from blood, obtained in a trial of the OX40 agonist ivuxolimab. The receptors were sampled from an adult with an advanced solid tumor such as melanoma, head and neck, liver or kidney cancer. Each CDR3 is given with its conserved first and last residue. A D gene is named only where the DNA matches it firmly. The size of a clone is reported for some rows only, either as once, few or many, or as a class for expanded clones.

>NA|TRBV2|TRBJ2-3|NA
CASRATGLTDTQYF
TGTGCCAGTCGAGCTACGGGGTTAACAGATACGCAGTATTTT
>few|TRBV15|TRBJ2-4|NA
CATSRGRPNIQYF
TGTGCCACCAGCAGAGGAAGGCCAAACATTCAGTACTTC
>NA|TRBV14|TRBJ2-7|NA
CASSQDRGTQISYEQYF
TGTGCCAGCAGCCAAGATCGTGGGACTCAGATATCCTACGAGCAGTACTTC
>NA|TRBV10-3|TRBJ2-2|NA
CGIGLGGGSAGELFF
TGTGGCATCGGGCTAGGGGGAGGGAGCGCCGGGGAGCTGTTTTTT
>NA|TRBV7-2|TRBJ2-3|NA
CASSLPGTDTQYF
TGTGCCAGCAGCCTTCCGGGGACAGATACGCAGTATTTT
>NA|TRBV5-1|TRBJ1-2|NA
CASSLSLAYGYTF
TGCGCCAGCAGCCTCAGTCTTGCCTATGGCTACACCTTC
>NA|TRBV9|TRBJ1-6|NA
CASSVGDLSSSPLHF
TGTGCCAGCAGCGTAGGGGACCTTAGCAGTTCACCCCTCCACTTT
>once|TRBV5-4|TRBJ2-5|TRBD2
CASSFGPSGKQETQYF
TGTGCCAGCAGCTTCGGGCCTAGCGGGAAACAAGAGACCCAGTACTTC
>NA|TRBV9|TRBJ2-7|NA
CASSVMAVSSYEQYF
TGTGCCAGCAGCGTCATGGCCGTTAGCTCCTACGAGCAGTACTTC
>NA|TRBV6-1|TRBJ1-6|NA
CASSADYSSPLHF
TGTGCCAGCAGTGCGGATTACAGTTCACCCCTCCACTTT
>NA|TRBV29-1|TRBJ2-7|TRBD2
CSVEDPPGGYEQYF
TGCAGCGTTGAAGACCCCCCGGGGGGCTACGAGCAGTACTTC
>NA|TRBV7-2|TRBJ1-2|TRBD1
CASSRRTGTGDHYGYTF
TGTGCCAGCAGCAGGCGAACCGGGACAGGGGACCACTATGGCTACACCTTC
>NA|TRBV4-1|TRBJ2-1|TRBD2
CASSQDPGREIYNEQFF
TGCGCCAGCAGCCAAGATCCAGGGCGGGAGATCTACAATGAGCAGTTCTTC
>NA|TRBV5-1|TRBJ2-3|NA
CASSRGDPLTDTQYF
TGCGCCAGCAGTCGCGGCGACCCCCTCACAGATACGCAGTATTTT
>NA|TRBV5-6|TRBJ2-7|NA
CASSFRTYEQYF
TGTGCCAGCAGCTTCAGAACCTACGAGCAGTACTTC
>NA|TRBV28|TRBJ1-6|NA
CASSPDLLRGGNSPLHF
TGTGCCAGCAGTCCGGATCTCTTAAGAGGAGGCAATTCACCCCTCCACTTT
>NA|TRBV9|TRBJ2-3|NA
CASSVSLETDTQYF
TGTGCCAGCAGCGTATCGTTAGAGACAGATACGCAGTATTTT
>NA|TRBV5-4|TRBJ1-6|NA
CASSPGFGSRNSPLHF
TGTGCCAGCAGCCCAGGGTTCGGTAGTCGTAATTCACCCCTCCACTTT
>NA|TRBV13|TRBJ2-3|TRBD2
CASSQRDGTDTQYF
TGTGCCAGCAGCCAGCGGGACGGCACAGATACGCAGTATTTT
>NA|TRBV9|TRBJ2-5|NA
CASSVIGGPQETQYF
TGTGCCAGCAGCGTAATCGGGGGCCCACAAGAGACCCAGTACTTC
>NA|TRBV7-7|TRBJ2-7|NA
CASSFDRSYEQYF
TGTGCTAGCAGCTTCGATCGGAGCTACGAGCAGTACTTC
>NA|TRBV5-1|TRBJ1-1|NA
CASSLDTEAFF
TGCGCCAGCAGCTTAGACACTGAAGCTTTCTTT
>NA|TRBV28|TRBJ1-5|NA
CASAGANQPQHF
TGTGCCAGCGCAGGGGCTAATCAGCCCCAGCATTTT
>NA|TRBV5-1|TRBJ2-7|NA
CASSLEQGRAYEQYF
TGCGCCAGCAGCTTGGAGCAGGGAAGGGCCTACGAGCAGTACTTC
>NA|TRBV19|TRBJ1-1|NA
CASRLGQLMNTEAFF
TGTGCCAGTAGGTTAGGACAGCTGATGAACACTGAAGCTTTCTTT
>NA|TRBV18|TRBJ2-5|NA
CASSPQLGEETQYF
TGTGCCAGCTCACCACAGCTCGGGGAAGAGACCCAGTACTTC
>NA|TRBV4-1|TRBJ1-6|NA
CASSRLGFGLNSPLHF
TGCGCCAGCAGCCGCTTGGGGTTTGGGCTAAATTCACCCCTCCACTTT
>NA|TRBV29-1|TRBJ2-7|NA
CSVEAEVFERSNSYEQYF
TGCAGCGTTGAAGCCGAGGTGTTCGAGCGGAGTAACTCCTACGAGCAGTACTTC
>NA|TRBV6-6|TRBJ2-7|TRBD1
CASSLDRGRYEQYF
TGTGCCAGCAGTTTAGACAGGGGGCGGTACGAGCAGTACTTC
>NA|TRBV7-2|TRBJ2-1|NA
CASSSIQGPYNEQFF
TGTGCCAGCAGCTCAATCCAGGGTCCCTACAATGAGCAGTTCTTC
>NA|TRBV6-6|TRBJ2-5|NA
CASKGTNQETQYF
TGTGCCAGCAAAGGAACCAACCAAGAGACCCAGTACTTC
>NA|TRBV27|TRBJ1-2|TRBD1
CASSSGTGNYGYTF
TGTGCCAGCAGTTCCGGGACAGGGAACTATGGCTACACCTTC
>once|TRBV28|TRBJ1-1|TRBD1
CASSWPGQGNTEAFF
TGTGCCAGCAGTTGGCCGGGACAGGGGAACACTGAAGCTTTCTTT